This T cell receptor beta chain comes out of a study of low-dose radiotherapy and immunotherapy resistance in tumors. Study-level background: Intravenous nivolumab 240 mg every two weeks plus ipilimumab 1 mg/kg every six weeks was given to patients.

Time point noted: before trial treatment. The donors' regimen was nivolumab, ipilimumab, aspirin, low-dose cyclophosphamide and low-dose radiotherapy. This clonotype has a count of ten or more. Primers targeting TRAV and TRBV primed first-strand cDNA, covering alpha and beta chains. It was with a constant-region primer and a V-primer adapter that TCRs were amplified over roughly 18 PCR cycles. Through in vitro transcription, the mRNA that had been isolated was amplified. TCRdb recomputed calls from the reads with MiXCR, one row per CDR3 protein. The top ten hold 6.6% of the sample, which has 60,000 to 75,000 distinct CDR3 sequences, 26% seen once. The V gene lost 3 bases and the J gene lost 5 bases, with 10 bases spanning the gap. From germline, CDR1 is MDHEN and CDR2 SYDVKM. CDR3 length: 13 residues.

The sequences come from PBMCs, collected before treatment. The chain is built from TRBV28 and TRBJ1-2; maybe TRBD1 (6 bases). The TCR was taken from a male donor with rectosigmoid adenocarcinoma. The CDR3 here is CASSFGQGYGYTF. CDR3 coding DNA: TGTGCCAGCAGTTTCGGTCAGGGGTATGGCTACACCTTC.